These 22 T cell receptor beta chains came from one sample sequenced in a study of spatial heterogeneity in lung cancer. Time point described: blood at routine non-recurrence follow-up after resection. TCRdb ran MiXCR on the 5' RACE reads and lists one entry per CDR3 protein. This sample has roughly 72,000 distinct CDR3 sequences, with around 9.3% found just once. Specimen: PBMCs, collected at follow-up. The receptor set was obtained from a female donor with early-stage non-small cell lung cancer.

This clonotype was observed at least ten times. V gene TRBV28 combines with J gene TRBJ2-6, with D perhaps TRBD1 (6 bases). Trimming took 6 bases from V and 0 from J, leaving 12 bases between them. CDR3 length: 16 residues. Germline V gene lookup returns CDR1 MDHEN and CDR2 SYDVKM. CDR3 amino acids: CASSLYRASGANVLTF. DNA for the CDR3: TGTGCCAGCAGCCTCTACAGGGCCTCTGGGGCCAACGTCCTGACTTTC.

V gene TRBV5-1 combines with J gene TRBJ1-1, with D possibly matching TRBD1 (5 bases). The CDR3 runs to 16 residues. Between the trimmed V and J ends, which lost 7 bases and 0 bases, there was a span of 19 bases. Germline CDR1 reads SGHRS; CDR2 reads YFSETQ. CDR3 sequence: CASSGGALSLNTEAFF. CDR3 DNA sequence: TGCGCCAGCTCCGGGGGAGCCCTCTCGTTGAACACTGAAGCTTTCTTT.

This clonotype was recorded at least ten times. The chain combines TRBV28 with TRBJ2-5; 7 bases line up with TRBD1. V lost 6 bases and J lost 9; bases outside the gene matches: 13. From germline, CDR1 is MDHEN and CDR2 SYDVKM. The CDR3 consists of 14 residues. The CDR3 DNA follows: TGTGCCAGCAGCCTACAGGGGCTTTCTCTGGCCCAGTACTTC. It is translated as CASSLQGLSLAQYF.

The chain recombines TRBV18 with TRBJ2-7; no clear D. Germline CDR1 reads KGHSH; CDR2 reads LQKENI. V dropped 4 bases and J dropped 7 bases, with 11 bases sitting between them. This CDR3 has 12 residues. The DNA of the CDR3 is TGTGCCAGCTCACGTCCCCAGACGGAGCAGTACTTC. Its translation is CASSRPQTEQYF.

The rearrangement joins TRBV4-2 to TRBJ2-2, with D possibly being TRBD2 (5 bases). Germline values: CDR1 LGHNA, CDR2 YNFKEQ. With 1 base removed from V and 1 base from J, the gap between germline ends came to 13 bases. The CDR3 sequence is 17 residues long. In DNA form, the CDR3 reads TGTGCCAGCAGCCAAGTCCCGGGAACCGAGAACACCGGGGAGCTGTTTTTT. Translating gives CASSQVPGTENTGELFF.

This clonotype was found many times. V is TRBV20-1 and J is TRBJ2-1, with 10 bases aligning to TRBD2. Per germline, CDR1 DFQATT and CDR2 SNEGSKA (reference sequence). V dropped 6 bases and J dropped 7; count of bases not matched to a gene: 6. The CDR3 covers 13 residues. The CDR3, as DNA: TGCAGTGCCAGGACTAGCGGAGGGAATGAGCAGTTCTTC. It codes for CSARTSGGNEQFF.

This clonotype was detected ten times or more. The chain joins TRBV7-9 to TRBJ1-5, with D unresolved. This CDR3 region has 12 residues. Germline CDR1 is SEHNR and CDR2 is FQNEAQ (reference sequence). Trimming removed 5 bases at V and 6 bases at J, with 8 bases between. CDR3 bases: TGTGCCAGCAGCGAGGGAGGTCAGCCCCAGCATTTT. Amino acids: CASSEGGQPQHF. Filled out from reference TRBV7-9 and TRBJ1-5, the complete variable domain reads DTGVSQNPRHKITKRGQNVTFRCDPISEHNRLYWYRQTLGQGPEFLTYFQNEAQLEKSRLLSDRFSAERPKGSFSTLEIQRTEQGDSAMYLCASSEGGQPQHFGDGTRLSIL.

This clonotype was counted only a few times. The rearrangement joins TRBV2 to TRBJ2-1; D is unclear. The germline CDR1 and CDR2 sequences are SNHLY and FYNNEI. This CDR3 is built from 14 residues. The V end was cut by 3 bases, the J end by 8 bases, with 14 bases between. CDR3 in amino acids: CASSEDFRLDEQFF. The CDR3 coding sequence is TGTGCCAGCAGTGAGGATTTTCGCCTCGATGAGCAGTTCTTC.

This clonotype was observed many times. This rearrangement joins TRBV13 to TRBJ1-2; no clear D gene. Germline CDR1 reads PRHDT; CDR2 reads FYEKMQ (reference sequence). V was clipped by 6 bases and J by 6 bases, with 17 bases between them. CDR3 length: 14 residues. The CDR3 reads CASSPKTRIDGYTF. The CDR3 DNA reads TGTGCCAGCAGTCCCAAGACCAGGATTGATGGCTACACCTTC.

This clonotype was counted many times. The chain has TRBV5-1 and TRBJ2-2; 7 nucleotides align to TRBD1. J gave up 1 base and V 4 bases, and 16 bases lay outside the gene matches. This CDR3 comprises 19 residues. Germline CDR1 and CDR2: SGHRS and YFSETQ. Here the CDR3 reads CASSLAWHRQGENTGELFF. CDR3 sequence (DNA): TGCGCCAGCAGCCTGGCTTGGCACCGGCAGGGGGAGAACACCGGGGAGCTGTTTTTT.

V gene TRBV6-1 combines with J gene TRBJ2-6; D uncertain. The CDR3 has 15 amino acids. Trimming removed 4 bases from V and 1 base from J, with 8 bases in between. The germline V gene encodes CDR1 MNHNS and CDR2 SASEGT. CDR3 DNA: TGTGCCAGCAGTGCGACTTTATCTGGGGCCAACGTCCTGACTTTC. Its protein product is CASSATLSGANVLTF.

This clonotype has at least ten counts. The genes are TRBV7-2 and TRBJ2-5; D is possibly TRBD2 (6 bases). Germline V lookup: CDR1 SGHTA, CDR2 FQGNSA. V was cut by 1 base and J by 5 bases, with 11 bases left in between. The CDR3 covers 14 residues. CDR3 region: CASSLGGGRETQYF. The CDR3 DNA sequence: TGTGCCAGCAGCTTAGGGGGAGGCAGGGAGACCCAGTACTTC.

The chain combines TRBV5-1 with TRBJ2-5; no clear D. The CDR3 has 16 residues. Germline V gives CDR1 SGHRS, CDR2 YFSETQ. The germline V and J ends were trimmed by 0 bases and 5 bases, with 17 bases remaining between them. The CDR3 loop is CASSLAVASPGETQYF. CDR3 DNA: TGCGCCAGCAGCTTGGCCGTGGCATCTCCGGGCGAGACCCAGTACTTC.

This clonotype was found many times. V and J are TRBV28 and TRBJ1-2; the D is unclear. Per germline, CDR1 MDHEN and CDR2 SYDVKM. Trimming shortened V by 3 bases and J by 8 bases, and 10 bases separated the two germline ends. This CDR3 is built from 12 residues. The CDR3 coding sequence is TGTGCCAGCAGTTTTAATCGTATCGGCTACACCTTC. Its protein is CASSFNRIGYTF.

The chain links TRBV6-5 to TRBJ2-4; possibly TRBD2 for D (6 bases). V dropped 5 bases and J dropped 2 bases, with 10 bases sitting between them. The CDR3 contains 14 residues. The germline gives CDR1 MNHEY, CDR2 SVGAGI. The CDR3 nucleotides read TGTGCCAGCAGTGCCGGGAGTACCAAAAACATTCAGTACTTC. It specifies CASSAGSTKNIQYF.

This clonotype was observed a few times. This chain uses TRBV7-3 with TRBJ2-1; D is unresolved. Germline V gene sequence: CDR1 SGHTA, CDR2 FQGTGA. The CDR3 runs 13 residues. V lost 1 base and J lost 8, with 9 bases in between. The CDR3 DNA sequence: TGTGCCAGCAGCTTAAGGGGTAGTGATGAGCAGTTCTTC. Protein: CASSLRGSDEQFF.

The chain carries TRBV25-1 and TRBJ1-2; 7 nucleotides match TRBD1. The CDR3 sequence is 14 residues long. J was trimmed by 10 bases and V by 1 base; bases with no gene match: 9. Germline CDR1 and CDR2: MGHDK and SYGVNS. In DNA, the CDR3 is TGTGCCAGCAGTGAATTAGGGGGCGCGTCTGACTACACCTTC. It encodes CASSELGGASDYTF.

Worth noting for this clonotype: A read error may account for a junction end that differs from germline. This sequence joins TRBV7-3 and TRBJ2-7, with 14 bases identical to TRBD2. Germline CDR1 is SGHTA and CDR2 is FQGTGA. This CDR3 is built from 16 residues. The DNA for the CDR3 is TGTGGCAGCAGCTTAACGGGACTAGCGGGAGACTACGAGCAGTACTTC. It translates to CGSSLTGLAGDYEQYF.

This clonotype was counted ten times or more. J is TRBJ1-4 and V is TRBV7-9; D is unclear. Germline CDR1 reads SEHNR; CDR2 reads FQNEAQ (reference sequence). The CDR3 runs to 16 residues. Between the trimmed V and J ends, which lost 4 bases and 0 bases, there was a span of 12 bases. The CDR3 DNA follows: TGTGCCAGCAGCTCGATCACGGCGGCAACTAATGAAAAACTGTTTTTT. Encoded protein: CASSSITAATNEKLFF.

This clonotype was detected only a few times. A junction end diverges from the germline sequence, so it may reflect a read error. The genes are TRBV7-7 and TRBJ2-1; tentatively, D is TRBD2 (5 bases). Germline CDR1 is SSHAT and CDR2 is FNYEAQ (reference sequence). The CDR3 loop spans 16 amino acids. CDR3 in DNA: TGTGCTAGCAGCCCTGAAGCGGATAGCTCCTACAATGAGCAGTTCTTC. It codes for CASSPEADSSYNEQFF.

At least ten counts were recorded for this clonotype. V usage is TRBV5-5 and J usage is TRBJ2-1, with D possibly TRBD1 on 5 matching bases. The CDR3 totals 14 residues. Germline V lookup: CDR1 SGHKS, CDR2 YYEKEE (reference sequence). The V end was cut by 4 bases, the J end by 1 base, with 9 bases between. CDR3 DNA: TGTGCCAGCAGCCGACAGAGGTCCTACAATGAGCAGTTCTTC. It specifies CASSRQRSYNEQFF.

Many counts were recorded for this clonotype. This chain links TRBV27 with TRBJ1-2, with 7 bases lining up with TRBD1. The trim removed 6 bases at V and 2 bases at J, leaving 9 bases unmatched. CDR1 and CDR2 (germline): MNHEY, SMNVEV (reference sequence). The CDR3 is 15 residues long. The CDR3 bases are TGTGCCAGCAGGCCAACAGGGGAATACAACTATGGCTACACCTTC. Amino acid sequence: CASRPTGEYNYGYTF.